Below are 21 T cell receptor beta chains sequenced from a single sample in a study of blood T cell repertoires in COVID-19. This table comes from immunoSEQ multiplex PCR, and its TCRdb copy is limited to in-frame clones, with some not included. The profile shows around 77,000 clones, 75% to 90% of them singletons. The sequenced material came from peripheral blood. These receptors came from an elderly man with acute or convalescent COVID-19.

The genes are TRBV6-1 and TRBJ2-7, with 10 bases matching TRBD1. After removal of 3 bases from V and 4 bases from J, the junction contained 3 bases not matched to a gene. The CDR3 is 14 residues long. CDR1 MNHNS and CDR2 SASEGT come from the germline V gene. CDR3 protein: CASSETGGAYEQYF. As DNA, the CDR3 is TGTGCCAGCAGTGAGACAGGGGGCGCGTACGAGCAGTACTTC.

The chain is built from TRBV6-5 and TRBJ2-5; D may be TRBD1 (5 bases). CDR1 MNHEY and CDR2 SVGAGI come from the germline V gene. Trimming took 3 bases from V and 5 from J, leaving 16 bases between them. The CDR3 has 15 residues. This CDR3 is CASSYDPGLIETQYF. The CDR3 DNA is TGTGCCAGCAGTTATGACCCAGGGCTCATTGAGACCCAGTACTTC.

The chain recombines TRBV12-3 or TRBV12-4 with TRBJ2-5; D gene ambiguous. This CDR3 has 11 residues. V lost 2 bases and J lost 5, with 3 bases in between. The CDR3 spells CASSLRETQYF. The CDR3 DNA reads TGTGCCAGCAGTTTACGTGAGACCCAGTACTTC.

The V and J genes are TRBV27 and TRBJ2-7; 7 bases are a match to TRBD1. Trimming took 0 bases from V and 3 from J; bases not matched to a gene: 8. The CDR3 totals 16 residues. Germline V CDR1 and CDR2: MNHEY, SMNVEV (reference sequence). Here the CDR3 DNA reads TGTGCCAGCAGTTTATCCCCGACAGGGCGGAGCTACGAGCAGTACTTC. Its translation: CASSLSPTGRSYEQYF.

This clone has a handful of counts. CDR3 protein: CASTRDRGNSPLHF. The CDR3 DNA sequence: TGTGCCAGCACCAGGGACAGGGGTAATTCACCCCTCCACTTT. The chain combines TRBV6-5 with TRBJ1-6; 10 positions match TRBD1. This CDR3 is 14 amino acids long. CDR1 and CDR2 (germline): MNHEY, SVGAGI. V was clipped by 7 bases and J by 6 bases; unmatched bases: 3.

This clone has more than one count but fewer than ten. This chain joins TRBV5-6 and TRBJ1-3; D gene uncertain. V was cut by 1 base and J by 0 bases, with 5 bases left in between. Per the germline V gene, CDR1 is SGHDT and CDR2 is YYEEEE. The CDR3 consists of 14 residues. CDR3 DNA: TGTGCCAGCAGCTTGAGCAACTCTGGAAACACCATATATTTT. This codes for CASSLSNSGNTIYF. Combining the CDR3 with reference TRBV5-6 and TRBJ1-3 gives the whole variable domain DAGVTQSPTHLIKTRGQQVTLRCSPKSGHDTVSWYQQALGQGPQFIFQYYEEEERQRGNFPDRFSGHQFPNYSSELNVNALLLGDSALYLCASSLSNSGNTIYFGEGSWLTVV.

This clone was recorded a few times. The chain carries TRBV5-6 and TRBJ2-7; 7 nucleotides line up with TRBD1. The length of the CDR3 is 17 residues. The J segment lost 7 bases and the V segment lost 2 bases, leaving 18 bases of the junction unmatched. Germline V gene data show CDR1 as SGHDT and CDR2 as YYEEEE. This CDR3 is CASSFQGLQGPVGEQYF. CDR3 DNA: TGTGCCAGCAGCTTCCAGGGCTTACAGGGGCCCGTTGGGGAGCAGTACTTC.

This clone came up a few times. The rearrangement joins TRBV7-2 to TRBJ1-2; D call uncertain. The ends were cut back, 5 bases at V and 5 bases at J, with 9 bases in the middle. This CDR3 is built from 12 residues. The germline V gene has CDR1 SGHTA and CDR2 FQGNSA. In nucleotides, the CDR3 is TGTGCCAGCAGCCCACCCGGTTATGGCTACACCTTC. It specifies CASSPPGYGYTF.

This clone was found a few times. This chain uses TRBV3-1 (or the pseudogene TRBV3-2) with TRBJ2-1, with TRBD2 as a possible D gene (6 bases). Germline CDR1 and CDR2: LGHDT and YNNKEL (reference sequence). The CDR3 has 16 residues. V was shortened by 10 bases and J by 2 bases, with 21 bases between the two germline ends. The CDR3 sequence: CANPTPAGRAYNEQFF. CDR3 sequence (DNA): TGTGCCAACCCTACCCCTGCGGGGCGGGCCTACAATGAGCAGTTCTTC.

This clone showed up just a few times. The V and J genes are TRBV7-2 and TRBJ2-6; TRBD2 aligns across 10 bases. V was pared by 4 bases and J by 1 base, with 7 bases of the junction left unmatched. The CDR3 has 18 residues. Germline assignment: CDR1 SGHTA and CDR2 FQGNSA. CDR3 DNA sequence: TGTGCCAGCAGCTCGCGAGCGGGAGGGCCTTCTGGGGCCAACGTCCTGACTTTC. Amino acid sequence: CASSSRAGGPSGANVLTF.

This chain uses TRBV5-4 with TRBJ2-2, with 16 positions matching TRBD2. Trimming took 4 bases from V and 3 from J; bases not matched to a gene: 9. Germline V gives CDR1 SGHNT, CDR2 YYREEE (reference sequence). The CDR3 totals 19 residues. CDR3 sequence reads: CASSPGTSGGALDTGELFF. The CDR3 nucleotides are TGTGCCAGCAGCCCCGGGACTAGCGGGGGGGCGTTGGACACCGGGGAGCTGTTTTTT.

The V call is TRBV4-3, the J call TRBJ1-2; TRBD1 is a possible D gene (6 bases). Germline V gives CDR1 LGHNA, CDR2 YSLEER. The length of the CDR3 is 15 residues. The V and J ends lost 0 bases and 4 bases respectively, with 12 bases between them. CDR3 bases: TGCGCCAGCAGCCAAGATTGGGGGGGGCCCTATGGCTACACCTTC. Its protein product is CASSQDWGGPYGYTF.

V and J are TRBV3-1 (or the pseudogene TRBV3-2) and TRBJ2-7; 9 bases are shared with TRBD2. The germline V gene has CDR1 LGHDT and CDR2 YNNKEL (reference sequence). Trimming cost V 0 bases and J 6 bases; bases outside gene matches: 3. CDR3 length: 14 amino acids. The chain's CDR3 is CASSQEGGGAEQYF. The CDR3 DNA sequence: TGTGCCAGCAGCCAAGAGGGCGGGGGGGCCGAGCAGTACTTC.

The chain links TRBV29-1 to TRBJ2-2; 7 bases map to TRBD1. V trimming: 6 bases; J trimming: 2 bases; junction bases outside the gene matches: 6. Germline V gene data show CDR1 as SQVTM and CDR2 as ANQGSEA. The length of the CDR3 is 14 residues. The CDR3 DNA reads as TGCAGCGTGTTCGGACAGGACAACACCGGGGAGCTGTTTTTT. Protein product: CSVFGQDNTGELFF.

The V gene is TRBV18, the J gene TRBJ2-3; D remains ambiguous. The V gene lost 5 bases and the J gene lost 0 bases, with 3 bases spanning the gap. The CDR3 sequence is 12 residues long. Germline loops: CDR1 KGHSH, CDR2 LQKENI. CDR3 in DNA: TGTGCCAGCTCAACTAGCACAGATACGCAGTATTTT. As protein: CASSTSTDTQYF.

The DNA for the CDR3 is TGTGCCAGCAGTTTGCGCGAGAACACCGGGGAGCTGTTTTTT. Translating it yields CASSLRENTGELFF. The V gene is TRBV28, the J gene TRBJ2-2; no firm D call. The germline V gene has CDR1 MDHEN and CDR2 SYDVKM. CDR3 length equals 14 residues. Trimming took off 3 bases at V and 1 base at J, with 6 bases between the two ends. Full variable domain (missing parts from reference TRBV28 and TRBJ2-2): DVKVTQSSRYLVKRTGEKVFLECVQDMDHENMFWYRQDPGLGLRLIYFSYDVKMKEKGDIPEGYSVSREKKERFSLILESASTNQTSMYLCASSLRENTGELFFGEGSRLTVL.

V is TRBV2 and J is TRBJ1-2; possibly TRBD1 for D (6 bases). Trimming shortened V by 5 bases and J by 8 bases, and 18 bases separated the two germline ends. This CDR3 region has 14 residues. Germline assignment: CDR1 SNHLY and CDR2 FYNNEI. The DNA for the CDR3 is TGTGCCAGCAGTACGGGCCAGGGTGGGGGCGGCTACACCTTC. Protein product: CASSTGQGGGGYTF.

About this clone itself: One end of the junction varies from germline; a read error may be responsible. CDR3 DNA: TGTGCCAGCAGACAAGACCGGGACAGTGGGGAAAAACTGTTTTTT. The encoded protein is CASRQDRDSGEKLFF. The chain carries TRBV3-1 (or the pseudogene TRBV3-2) and TRBJ1-4; 7 bases line up with TRBD1. Germline-derived CDR1 and CDR2 are LGHDT and YNNKEL (reference sequence). This CDR3 is 15 amino acids long.

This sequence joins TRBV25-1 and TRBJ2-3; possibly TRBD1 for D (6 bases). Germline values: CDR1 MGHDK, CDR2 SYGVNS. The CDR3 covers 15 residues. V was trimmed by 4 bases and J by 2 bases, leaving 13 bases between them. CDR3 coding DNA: TGTGCCAGCAGTGCAACCACAGGGTCCACAGATACGCAGTATTTT. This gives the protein CASSATTGSTDTQYF.

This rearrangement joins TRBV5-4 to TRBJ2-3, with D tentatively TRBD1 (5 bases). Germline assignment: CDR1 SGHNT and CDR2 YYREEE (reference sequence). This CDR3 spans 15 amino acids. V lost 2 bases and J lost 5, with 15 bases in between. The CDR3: CASSLASGARDTQYF. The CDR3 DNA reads TGTGCCAGCAGCTTAGCGTCTGGGGCTAGAGATACGCAGTATTTT.

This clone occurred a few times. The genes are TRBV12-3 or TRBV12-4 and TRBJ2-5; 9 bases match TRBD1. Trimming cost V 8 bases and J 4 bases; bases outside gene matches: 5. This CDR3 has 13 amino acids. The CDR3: CASEDRGRETQYF. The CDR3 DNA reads TGTGCCAGCGAGGACAGGGGAAGAGAGACCCAGTACTTC.